A single sample gave rise to the 4 T cell receptor beta chains below, sequenced in a study of cytomegalovirus exposure and HLA in healthy donors. The primer mix had 60 Vbeta and 13 Jbeta primers. Clones were sequenced by immunoSEQ multiplex PCR, and TCRdb holds only the in-frame ones, with some missing. The sample contains 80,000 or so clones, over 65% of which appear only once. The sequencing sample was made of PBMCs. These receptors all stem from a man aged 40-49 years in good health and CMV-seronegative.

This clone was detected only a few times. The CDR3 region is CASKSAGELSNEQFF. The DNA of the CDR3 is TGCGCCAGCAAATCGGCCGGGGAGTTAAGTAATGAGCAGTTCTTC. This chain joins TRBV5-1 and TRBJ2-1; D is perhaps TRBD2 (5 bases). V lost 6 bases to trimming and J lost 7 bases, with 20 bases between them. This CDR3 region has 15 residues. CDR1 SGHRS and CDR2 YFSETQ come from the germline V gene.

The V and J genes are TRBV9 and TRBJ2-7; D may be TRBD2 (5 bases). The germline CDR1 and CDR2 sequences are SGDLS and YYNGEE. Between the trimmed V and J ends, which lost 2 bases and 6 bases, there was a span of 12 bases. The CDR3 is made up of 13 amino acids. As DNA, the CDR3 is TGTGCCAGCAGCGTGGGGAGTCCTACCGAGCAGTACTTC. Encoded protein: CASSVGSPTEQYF.

This rearrangement joins TRBV19 to TRBJ2-7; TRBD1 matches 9 bases. The CDR3 extends over 15 amino acids. The germline V gene has CDR1 LNHDA and CDR2 SQIVND (reference sequence). V gave up 5 bases and J gave up 6 bases; unmatched junction bases: 11. CDR3 sequence: CASSPWDRVASEQYF. The CDR3 nucleotides read TGTGCCAGTAGTCCATGGGACAGGGTGGCCTCCGAGCAGTACTTC.

In its sample, this clone was seen a few times. The V call is TRBV29-1, the J call TRBJ2-7; 8 bases are a match to TRBD2. The junction had 13 bases not matched to a gene; V was cut back by 3 bases and J by 3 bases. The CDR3 sequence is 16 residues long. Looked up from germline, CDR1 is SQVTM and CDR2 is ANQGSEA. For the CDR3, the DNA is TGCAGCGTTGAGGGCAAGGAAAGCGGGAGTATCTACGAGCAGTACTTC. Its protein is CSVEGKESGSIYEQYF.